This TCR beta chain came from a study of blood T cell repertoires in COVID-19. V lost 9 bases and J 2 bases, leaving 20 bases between the germline ends. CDR3 length equals 15 residues. Per the germline V gene, CDR1 is MDHEN and CDR2 is SYDVKM. Clones were read by immunoSEQ multiplex PCR, and TCRdb kept only the in-frame ones, dropping some. The repertoire holds some 320,000 clones, with 85% as singletons. This TCR was sampled from a human donor in a cohort sampled during active COVID-19. Sequencing was done on a sample of peripheral blood. This rearrangement joins TRBV28 to TRBJ2-7; D may be TRBD2 (5 bases). This CDR3 is CASRLSGIATYEQYF. DNA for the CDR3: TGTGCCAGTCGTCTGTCCGGGATCGCGACCTACGAGCAGTACTTC.